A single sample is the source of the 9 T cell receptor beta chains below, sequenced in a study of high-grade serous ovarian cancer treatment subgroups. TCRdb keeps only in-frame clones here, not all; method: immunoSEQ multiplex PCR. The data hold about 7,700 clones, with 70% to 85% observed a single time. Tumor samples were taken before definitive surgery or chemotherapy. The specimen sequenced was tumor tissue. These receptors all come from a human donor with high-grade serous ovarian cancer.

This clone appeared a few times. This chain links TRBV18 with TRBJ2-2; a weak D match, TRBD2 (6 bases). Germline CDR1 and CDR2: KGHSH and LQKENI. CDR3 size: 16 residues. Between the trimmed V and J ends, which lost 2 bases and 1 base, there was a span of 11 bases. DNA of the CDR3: TGTGCCAGCTCACCAACATGGAGGGGGAACACCGGGGAGCTGTTTTTT. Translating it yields CASSPTWRGNTGELFF.

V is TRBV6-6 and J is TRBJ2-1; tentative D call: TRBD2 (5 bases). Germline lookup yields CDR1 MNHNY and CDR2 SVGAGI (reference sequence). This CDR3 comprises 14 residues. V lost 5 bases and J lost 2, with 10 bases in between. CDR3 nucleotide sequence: TGTGCCAGCAGTAGTAGCGACCCCTACAATGAGCAGTTCTTC. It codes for CASSSSDPYNEQFF.

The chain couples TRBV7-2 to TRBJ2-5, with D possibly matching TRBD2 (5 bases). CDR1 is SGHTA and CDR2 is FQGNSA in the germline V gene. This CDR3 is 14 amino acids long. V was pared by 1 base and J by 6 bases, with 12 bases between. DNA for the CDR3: TGTGCCAGCAGCTTAGGCGTCGGGGAAAAGACCCAGTACTTC. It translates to CASSLGVGEKTQYF.

The CDR3 DNA is TGTGCCAGCAGTTACGGGCCCGGGGAGCTGTTTTTT. Residues: CASSYGPGELFF. The genes are TRBV28 and TRBJ2-2, with D unresolved. Per the germline V gene, CDR1 is MDHEN and CDR2 is SYDVKM. Trimming took off 4 bases at V and 6 bases at J, with 6 bases between the two ends. The CDR3 sequence is 12 residues long.

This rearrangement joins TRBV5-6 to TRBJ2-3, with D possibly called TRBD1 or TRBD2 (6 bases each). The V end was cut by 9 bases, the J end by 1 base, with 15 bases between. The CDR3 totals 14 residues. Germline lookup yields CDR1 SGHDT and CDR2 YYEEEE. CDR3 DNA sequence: TGTGCCACTGGATGGGGGGCCGGCACAGATACGCAGTATTTT. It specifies CATGWGAGTDTQYF.

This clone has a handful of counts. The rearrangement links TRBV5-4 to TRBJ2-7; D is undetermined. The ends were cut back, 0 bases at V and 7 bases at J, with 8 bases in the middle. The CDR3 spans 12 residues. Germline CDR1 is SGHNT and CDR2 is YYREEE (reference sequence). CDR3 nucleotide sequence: TGTGCCAGCAGCTTGGGTGGTAGGGAGCAGTACTTC. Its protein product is CASSLGGREQYF. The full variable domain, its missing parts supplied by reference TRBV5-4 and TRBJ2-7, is ETGVTQSPTHLIKTRGQQVTLRCSSQSGHNTVSWYQQALGQGPQFIFQYYREEENGRGNFPPRFSGLQFPNYSSELNVNALELDDSALYLCASSLGGREQYFGPGTRLTVT.

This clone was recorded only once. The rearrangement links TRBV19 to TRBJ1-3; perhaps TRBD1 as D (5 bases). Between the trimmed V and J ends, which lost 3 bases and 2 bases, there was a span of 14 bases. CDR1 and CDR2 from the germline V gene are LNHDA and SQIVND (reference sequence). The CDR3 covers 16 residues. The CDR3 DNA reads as TGTGCCAGTAGTATTAGGCAGGGTGCAACTGGAAACACCATATATTTT. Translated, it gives CASSIRQGATGNTIYF.

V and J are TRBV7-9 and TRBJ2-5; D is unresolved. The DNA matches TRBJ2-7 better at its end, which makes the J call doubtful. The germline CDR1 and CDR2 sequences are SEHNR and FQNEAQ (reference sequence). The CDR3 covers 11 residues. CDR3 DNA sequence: TGTGCCAGCAGCTTATCAGTCGAGCAGTACTTC. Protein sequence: CASSLSVEQYF.

CDR3 sequence: CASSLEGFSGANVLTF. In DNA form, the CDR3 reads TGTGCCAGCAGTTTGGAGGGTTTTTCTGGGGCCAACGTCCTGACTTTC. This chain uses TRBV2 with TRBJ2-6; D perhaps matches TRBD2 (6 bases). Germline V gene data show CDR1 as SNHLY and CDR2 as FYNNEI. CDR3 length: 16 amino acids. The ends were cut back, 5 bases at V and 1 base at J, with 12 bases in the middle.